The 32 T cell receptor beta chains reported below all come from one sample, sequenced in a study of cytomegalovirus exposure and HLA in healthy donors. Using immunoSEQ multiplex PCR, the repertoire was profiled, and TCRdb retains in-frame clones only, with some absent. The table includes under 250,000 clones, around 87% detected once. Specimen: PBMCs. These receptors all come from a woman between 18 and 30 years old in good health and CMV-seropositive.

There are a few counts of this clone. This chain uses TRBV9 with TRBJ2-7; 11 bases are a match to TRBD2. Germline CDR1 and CDR2: SGDLS and YYNGEE. The CDR3 is 17 amino acids. The ends lost 3 bases at V and 3 bases at J; junction bases unmatched: 11. CDR3 region: CASSERALGTSGYEQYF. The CDR3 bases are TGTGCCAGCAGCGAGAGAGCTTTAGGGACTAGCGGCTACGAGCAGTACTTC.

In regard to this clone: This specimen includes other DNA sequences encoding the same CDR3. The chain uses TRBV27 and TRBJ2-7, with a tentative D call TRBD1 (6 bases). V was shortened by 2 bases and J by 2 bases, with 7 bases between the two germline ends. Germline V gene data show CDR1 as MNHEY and CDR2 as SMNVEV (reference sequence). The CDR3 has 13 amino acids. This CDR3 reads CASSLGQTYEQYF. CDR3 nucleotide sequence: TGTGCCAGCAGTTTAGGACAGACCTACGAGCAGTACTTC.

In its sample, this clone was seen a few times. The chain is built from TRBV6-6 and TRBJ2-7; maybe TRBD1 (5 bases). V lost 5 bases and J 4 bases, leaving 12 bases between the germline ends. Germline loops: CDR1 MNHNY, CDR2 SVGAGI (reference sequence). This CDR3 has 13 amino acids. The CDR3 region has the DNA TGTGCCAGCAGTCGCGGACATCCGTACGAGCAGTACTTC. It specifies CASSRGHPYEQYF.

This clone occurred once. This chain links TRBV9 with TRBJ1-1, with 7 positions matching TRBD1. V lost 3 bases and J lost 1; bases outside the gene matches: 9. This CDR3 comprises 16 residues. In germline, CDR1 is SGDLS, CDR2 YYNGEE. As DNA, the CDR3 is TGTGCCAGCAGCGGGACCAGGGGGTGGGGGAACACTGAAGCTTTCTTT. Translation gives CASSGTRGWGNTEAFF.

This clone came up once. V and J are TRBV28 and TRBJ2-7; 10 bases are shared with TRBD1. The CDR3 loop spans 16 amino acids. Trimming at V came to 4 bases and at J to 0 bases, leaving 6 bases not matched to a gene. CDR1 MDHEN and CDR2 SYDVKM come from the germline V gene. This chain's CDR3 is CASSWMDRGFSYEQYF. The CDR3, as DNA: TGTGCCAGCAGTTGGATGGACAGGGGGTTCTCCTACGAGCAGTACTTC.

The V gene is TRBV30, the J gene TRBJ2-1; 9 bases line up with TRBD1. The CDR3 loop spans 14 amino acids. The trim removed 0 bases at V and 4 bases at J, leaving 1 base unmatched. Germline V gene lookup returns CDR1 GTSNPN and CDR2 SVGIG (reference sequence). CDR3 bases: TGTGCCTGGAGTGTAGGACAGGGGTACAATGAGCAGTTCTTC. Encoded protein: CAWSVGQGYNEQFF.

The chain links TRBV7-2 to TRBJ1-2, with 10 bases lining up with TRBD1. This CDR3 spans 14 amino acids. V was pared by 5 bases and J by 8 bases, with 8 bases of the junction left unmatched. Germline V gene lookup returns CDR1 SGHTA and CDR2 FQGNSA. The CDR3 bases are TGTGCCAGCAGCCGAGACAGGGGGCCGGGCGGCTACACCTTC. This sequence encodes CASSRDRGPGGYTF.

This chain connects TRBV30 to TRBJ2-2; perhaps TRBD2 as D (5 bases). Germline-derived CDR1 and CDR2 are GTSNPN and SVGIG (reference sequence). V was cut by 3 bases and J by 5 bases, with 22 bases left in between. The CDR3 consists of 17 residues. Written as DNA, the CDR3 is TGTGCCTGGAGCCTAGGGAGAACCAACCTTTTTACCGGGGAGCTGTTTTTT. This translates into CAWSLGRTNLFTGELFF.

Here the CDR3 DNA reads TGCGCCAGCAGCTTTTACAGGGGAAACAATGAGCAGTTCTTC. As protein: CASSFYRGNNEQFF. V gene TRBV5-1 combines with J gene TRBJ2-1; 7 bases agree with TRBD1. The ends lost 2 bases at V and 5 bases at J; junction bases unmatched: 4. This CDR3 spans 14 amino acids. From germline, CDR1 is SGHRS and CDR2 YFSETQ.

The chain carries TRBV7-7 and TRBJ2-5; 10 positions agree with TRBD1. J lost 5 bases, V lost 4 bases, and 10 bases had no gene match. Germline lookup yields CDR1 SSHAT and CDR2 FNYEAQ (reference sequence). The CDR3 extends over 16 amino acids. CDR3 sequence reads: CASSYEPGQGWETQYF. In nucleotides, the CDR3 is TGTGCCAGCAGCTACGAACCGGGACAGGGGTGGGAGACCCAGTACTTC.

The chain uses TRBV18 and TRBJ2-7, with 14 bases identical to TRBD2. CDR1 is KGHSH and CDR2 is LQKENI in the germline V gene. The CDR3 has 17 residues. V shed 1 base and J 9 bases; nucleotides not matched to a gene: 11. The CDR3 region is CASSPQGLAGASVAQYF. DNA of the CDR3: TGTGCCAGCTCACCACAGGGACTAGCGGGAGCGTCGGTGGCGCAGTACTTC.

This clone was detected only once. This chain links TRBV6-1 with TRBJ2-3; 7 bases map to TRBD2. CDR3 length: 14 residues. Germline CDR1 and CDR2: MNHNS and SASEGT. With 5 bases clipped from V and 2 bases from J, the junction kept 4 bases outside the gene matches. This CDR3 is CASSSLANTDTQYF. CDR3 sequence (DNA): TGTGCCAGCAGTTCACTAGCGAACACAGATACGCAGTATTTT.

The genes are TRBV4-2 and TRBJ2-2; D may be TRBD2 (6 bases). CDR1 and CDR2 from the germline V gene are LGHNA and YNFKEQ. V was shortened by 6 bases and J by 5 bases, with 19 bases between the two germline ends. This CDR3 is 16 amino acids long. CDR3 bases: TGTGCCAGCAGGGAAACGGGAGTGTCAGAAACCGGGGAGCTGTTTTTT. Translating gives CASRETGVSETGELFF.

The J gene is TRBJ2-7, the V gene TRBV7-6, with a tentative D call TRBD2 (6 bases). Germline values: CDR1 SGHVS, CDR2 FNYEAQ. The CDR3 sequence is 14 residues long. V gave up 1 base and J gave up 4 bases, with 11 bases separating them. The CDR3 spells CASSLEASVYEQYF. CDR3 coding DNA: TGTGCCAGCAGCTTAGAGGCTAGCGTATACGAGCAGTACTTC.

V and J are TRBV20-1 and TRBJ2-3; D unclear. CDR1 DFQATT and CDR2 SNEGSKA come from the germline V gene (reference sequence). This CDR3 contains 11 residues. V lost 5 bases and J lost 4, with 7 bases in between. CDR3 coding DNA: TGCAGTGCTGAAGTAGCAGATACGCAGTATTTT. Protein sequence: CSAEVADTQYF.

Note on this clone: One junction end does not reproduce the germline sequence, and a read error may be involved. The rearrangement uses TRBV6-6 and TRBJ2-7; maybe TRBD2 (7 bases). Germline CDR1 and CDR2: MNHNY and SVGAGI (reference sequence). This CDR3 spans 13 amino acids. For the CDR3, the DNA is TGTGCCAGCAGTAACTCCCGGGGGGCCGAGCAGTACTTC. This encodes CASSNSRGAEQYF.

This clone was picked up a small number of times. The V call is TRBV7-9, the J call TRBJ2-1; D possibly corresponds to TRBD2 (5 bases). Germline-derived CDR1 and CDR2 are SEHNR and FQNEAQ (reference sequence). Trimming shortened V by 5 bases and J by 4 bases, and 12 bases separated the two germline ends. This CDR3 has 14 amino acids. CDR3 loop: CASSPRELYNEQFF. The CDR3 nucleotides read TGTGCCAGCAGCCCCCGGGAACTTTACAATGAGCAGTTCTTC. The complete variable domain, with remaining parts taken from reference TRBV7-9 and TRBJ2-1, reads DTGVSQNPRHKITKRGQNVTFRCDPISEHNRLYWYRQTLGQGPEFLTYFQNEAQLEKSRLLSDRFSAERPKGSFSTLEIQRTEQGDSAMYLCASSPRELYNEQFFGPGTRLTVL.

The J gene is TRBJ1-4, the V gene TRBV9; no reliable D call. V lost 0 bases and J 7 bases, leaving 16 bases between the germline ends. There are 16 residues in the CDR3. Germline V CDR1 and CDR2: SGDLS, YYNGEE. Here the CDR3 reads CASSVARGGFREKLFF. CDR3 DNA: TGTGCCAGCAGCGTAGCGCGGGGAGGATTTCGTGAAAAACTGTTTTTT.

The chain has TRBV9 and TRBJ1-2; D gene unclear. The CDR3 has 12 residues. Germline V lookup: CDR1 SGDLS, CDR2 YYNGEE. Trimming left V 3 bases short and J 6 bases short, with 9 bases between. CDR3 sequence reads: CASSGTPHGYTF. CDR3 nucleotide sequence: TGTGCCAGCAGCGGTACTCCCCATGGCTACACCTTC. Based on the CDR3 plus reference TRBV9 and TRBJ1-2, the full variable domain is DSGVTQTPKHLITATGQRVTLRCSPRSGDLSVYWYQQSLDQGLQFLIQYYNGEERAKGNILERFSAQQFPDLHSELNLSSLELGDSALYFCASSGTPHGYTFGSGTRLTVV.

The V call is TRBV19, the J call TRBJ2-7; TRBD2 is a possible D gene (6 bases). Germline V lookup: CDR1 LNHDA, CDR2 SQIVND (reference sequence). V lost 3 bases to trimming and J lost 6 bases, with 15 bases between them. The CDR3 has 14 residues. CDR3 coding DNA: TGTGCCAGTAGTATCGGAGGGGCTTTCGGCGAGCAGTACTTC. Its translation is CASSIGGAFGEQYF.

The chain links TRBV7-9 to TRBJ1-1, with D hard to call. The CDR3 runs to 15 residues. V lost 7 bases, J lost 1 base, and 16 bases lay in between. Germline CDR1 reads SEHNR; CDR2 reads FQNEAQ (reference sequence). CDR3 in amino acids: CASTQYTFPNTEAFF. DNA of the CDR3: TGTGCCAGCACCCAATACACCTTCCCGAACACTGAAGCTTTCTTT.

This clone has at least ten counts. The V call is TRBV6-5, the J call TRBJ2-1, with 9 positions matching TRBD2. There are 15 residues in the CDR3. V was pared by 5 bases and J by 6 bases, with 8 bases of the junction left unmatched. Germline V CDR1 and CDR2: MNHEY, SVGAGI. The CDR3 spells CASSLSTSGANEQFF. The CDR3 bases are TGTGCCAGCAGTCTCTCGACTAGCGGAGCCAATGAGCAGTTCTTC.

This clone was detected only once. V is TRBV15 and J is TRBJ1-2; D perhaps matches TRBD1 (6 bases). The germline gives CDR1 LNHNV, CDR2 YYDKDF (reference sequence). The CDR3 runs 14 residues. Trimming stripped 0 bases from V and 8 bases from J, with 13 bases between. CDR3 region: CATSRDLTGFGYTF. The CDR3 coding sequence is TGTGCCACCAGCAGAGATCTTACAGGGTTCGGCTACACCTTC.

The chain uses TRBV6-5 and TRBJ2-1; 14 bases fit TRBD2. The CDR3 is 15 amino acids. Trimming took 7 bases from V and 8 from J; bases not matched to a gene: 7. CDR1 and CDR2 from the germline V gene are MNHEY and SVGAGI. CDR3 nucleotide sequence: TGTGCCAGCACCCAGACTAGCGGGAGGGGGGATGAGCAGTTCTTC. This codes for CASTQTSGRGDEQFF.

The sample holds a few counts of this clone. The CDR3 protein is CASSFGQGLGEQYF. As DNA, the CDR3 is TGCGCCAGCAGCTTCGGGCAGGGGCTTGGCGAGCAGTACTTC. This sequence joins TRBV5-1 and TRBJ2-7; tentative D call: TRBD1 (6 bases). The CDR3 runs 14 residues. Germline V gives CDR1 SGHRS, CDR2 YFSETQ. The V gene lost 2 bases and the J gene lost 6 bases, with 15 bases spanning the gap. The whole variable domain, filled in from reference TRBV5-1 and TRBJ2-7, reads KAGVTQTPRYLIKTRGQQVTLSCSPISGHRSVSWYQQTPGQGLQFLFEYFSETQRNKGNFPGRFSGRQFSNSRSEMNVSTLELGDSALYLCASSFGQGLGEQYFGPGTRLTVT.

Of note for this clone: Other DNA sequences of this sample code for an identical CDR3. V usage is TRBV27 and J usage is TRBJ2-7; 13 bases map to TRBD2. The length of the CDR3 is 14 residues. In germline, CDR1 is MNHEY, CDR2 SMNVEV (reference sequence). V dropped 2 bases and J dropped 6; count of bases not matched to a gene: 1. CDR3 coding DNA: TGTGCCAGCAGTTTAGGGACTAGCGGGATCGAGCAGTACTTC. Protein: CASSLGTSGIEQYF.

V usage is TRBV7-9 and J usage is TRBJ2-1; 11 bases line up with TRBD2. This CDR3 has 19 amino acids. Germline-derived CDR1 and CDR2 are SEHNR and FQNEAQ (reference sequence). V lost 4 bases and J lost 0; bases outside the gene matches: 11. This CDR3 is CASSSTSGSFRSSYNEQFF. As DNA, the CDR3 is TGTGCCAGCAGCTCTACTAGCGGGAGCTTTCGTAGCTCCTACAATGAGCAGTTCTTC.

The chain recombines TRBV28 with TRBJ1-1; D possibly corresponds to TRBD1 (6 bases). The ends were cut back, 1 base at V and 5 bases at J, with 17 bases in the middle. The germline CDR1 and CDR2 sequences are MDHEN and SYDVKM. The CDR3 totals 16 residues. CDR3 nucleotide sequence: TGTGCCAGCAGTTTATCTCAGGGGCAAGTTGGGACTGAAGCTTTCTTT. This sequence encodes CASSLSQGQVGTEAFF.

J is TRBJ2-3 and V is TRBV29-1; 15 bases are a match to TRBD2. With V trimmed by 0 bases and J by 0 bases, 7 bases remained unmatched. The CDR3 has 19 amino acids. CDR1 is SQVTM and CDR2 is ANQGSEA in the germline V gene. In nucleotides, the CDR3 is TGCAGCGTTGAAGATTTGGGGACTAGCGGGAGGATGAGCACAGATACGCAGTATTTT. Its translation is CSVEDLGTSGRMSTDTQYF.

The rearrangement joins TRBV5-1 to TRBJ2-5, with 11 bases aligning to TRBD2. Germline V gene data show CDR1 as SGHRS and CDR2 as YFSETQ. The V and J ends lost 6 bases and 5 bases, in that order; junction bases with no gene match: 12. This CDR3 contains 16 residues. The CDR3: CASKVGLAEGEETQYF. DNA of the CDR3: TGCGCCAGCAAAGTGGGACTAGCGGAGGGGGAGGAGACCCAGTACTTC.

The rearrangement uses TRBV30 and TRBJ1-5, with D possibly TRBD1 on 5 matching bases. The germline CDR1 and CDR2 sequences are GTSNPN and SVGIG (reference sequence). Trimming took 1 base from V and 4 from J, leaving 5 bases between them. The CDR3 length is 12 residues. CDR3 DNA: TGTGCCTGGAGTGCAGGGAATCAGCCCCAGCATTTT. Encoded protein: CAWSAGNQPQHF.

This sequence joins TRBV9 and TRBJ2-7; TRBD1 is a possible D gene (6 bases). Germline CDR1 and CDR2: SGDLS and YYNGEE. This CDR3 region has 15 residues. V lost 0 bases and J 1 base, leaving 11 bases between the germline ends. DNA of the CDR3: TGTGCCAGCAGCGTAGAAGGGACACCGTCCTACGAGCAGTACTTC. Translating gives CASSVEGTPSYEQYF.